These 9 T cell receptor beta chains were sequenced from one sample in a study of T-cell reconstitution after alpha-beta-depleted transplantation in children. The library targeted TCRbeta and was prepared with unique molecular identifiers. MiXCR, run by TCRdb on the PCR reads, gives a single entry per CDR3 protein. This sample carries 600,000 to 700,000 distinct CDR3 sequences, about 15% of them seen once, and the ten largest clones take 0.85% to 1.3%. The sample consisted of PBMCs from the stem cell graft donor, taken from the stem cell graft. The receptors derive from a human donor who donated a stem cell graft to a child with acute myeloid leukemia.

The chain employs TRBV5-1 and TRBJ2-5, with a possible D match to TRBD1 (6 bases). V lost 5 bases and J lost 5, with 16 bases in between. The germline V gene encodes CDR1 SGHRS and CDR2 YFSETQ. The CDR3 extends over 14 amino acids. The CDR3: CASSFLGALETQYF. The CDR3 nucleotides are TGCGCCAGCAGTTTCTTGGGGGCATTGGAGACCCAGTACTTC.

This clonotype was recorded at least ten times. This chain links TRBV12-3 or TRBV12-4 with TRBJ1-1; TRBD1 is a possible D gene (5 bases). V was shortened by 7 bases and J by 0 bases, with 9 bases between the two germline ends. CDR3 length equals 13 residues. The CDR3 coding sequence is TGTGCCAGCAAAGGGACGGTGAACACTGAAGCTTTCTTT. Translation gives CASKGTVNTEAFF.

This clonotype was recorded at least ten times. V usage is TRBV29-1 and J usage is TRBJ2-3; perhaps TRBD1 as D (6 bases). Germline V CDR1 and CDR2: SQVTM, ANQGSEA. With 6 bases removed from V and 0 bases from J, the gap between germline ends came to 10 bases. CDR3 size: 13 residues. The CDR3 DNA reads as TGCAGCGTGGGGGCCGGTAGCACAGATACGCAGTATTTT. Protein: CSVGAGSTDTQYF.

This clonotype was seen a few times. This sequence joins TRBV28 and TRBJ2-1, with 12 bases matching TRBD2. The J segment lost 4 bases and the V segment lost 4 bases, leaving 5 bases of the junction unmatched. The CDR3 length is 16 residues. Per the germline V gene, CDR1 is MDHEN and CDR2 is SYDVKM. The DNA for the CDR3 is TGTGCCAGCAGTTCCAGACTAGCGGGGGTGTACAATGAGCAGTTCTTC. Residues: CASSSRLAGVYNEQFF. Filled out from reference TRBV28 and TRBJ2-1, the complete variable domain reads DVKVTQSSRYLVKRTGEKVFLECVQDMDHENMFWYRQDPGLGLRLIYFSYDVKMKEKGDIPEGYSVSREKKERFSLILESASTNQTSMYLCASSSRLAGVYNEQFFGPGTRLTVL.

This clonotype was seen a few times. V gene TRBV20-1 combines with J gene TRBJ2-3; 8 nucleotides align to TRBD2. J gave up 1 base and V 0 bases, and 3 bases lay outside the gene matches. The CDR3 contains 15 residues. Germline V CDR1 and CDR2: DFQATT, SNEGSKA (reference sequence). CDR3 residues: CSARDPLAGTDTQYF. The CDR3 nucleotides read TGCAGTGCTAGAGATCCACTAGCGGGCACAGATACGCAGTATTTT.

This clonotype was observed many times. This chain links TRBV10-3 with TRBJ2-1, with 8 bases identical to TRBD1. The CDR3 consists of 16 residues. Germline trimming cut 6 bases from V and 5 bases from J; bases unmatched to any gene: 12. The germline CDR1 and CDR2 sequences are ENHRY and SYGVKD. As DNA, the CDR3 is TGTGCCATCAGCCCTGACAGGGGCGTACTTGACAATGAGCAGTTCTTC. It translates to CAISPDRGVLDNEQFF.

The V gene is TRBV7-2, the J gene TRBJ2-7, with 10 bases fitting TRBD2. Looked up from germline, CDR1 is SGHTA and CDR2 is FQGNSA. The CDR3 covers 17 residues. J lost 0 bases, V lost 2 bases, and 7 bases had no gene match. The CDR3 nucleotides are TGTGCCAGCAGCTTACCCATTAGCGGGGGGCGCTCCTACGAGCAGTACTTC. Translating gives CASSLPISGGRSYEQYF.

This sequence joins TRBV6-2 or TRBV6-3 and TRBJ2-6; D is possibly TRBD1 (6 bases). The germline gives CDR1 MNHEY, CDR2 SVGEGT. The ends were cut back, 6 bases at V and 0 bases at J, with 12 bases in the middle. The CDR3 is 16 amino acids. For the CDR3, the DNA is TGTGCCAGCAGGACAGGACATTACTCTGGGGCCAACGTCCTGACTTTC. Protein: CASRTGHYSGANVLTF.

This clonotype was counted between two and nine times. The chain combines TRBV12-3 or TRBV12-4 with TRBJ1-1; D remains ambiguous. Trimming took off 5 bases at V and 3 bases at J, with 10 bases between the two ends. CDR3 length equals 13 residues. The CDR3 sequence is CASSLTADTEAFF. DNA of the CDR3: TGTGCCAGCAGTCTTACAGCAGACACTGAAGCTTTCTTT.